A selection of T cell receptor beta chains follows, all from one sample in a study of blood T cells in healthy people across ages. TCRdb reprocessed the 5' RACE reads via MiXCR and lists one record per CDR3 protein. The profile shows fewer than 800,000 distinct CDR3 sequences, 49% of them singletons. Material for sequencing was blood. These receptor sequences come from a woman in her sixties in good health. The conserved cysteine and the conserved F or W are not part of the CDR3 here.

12 | TRBV15 | ATSRFGLGTGQY
13 | TRBV6-5 | ASSYDSSGLGEQY
12 | TRBV20-1 | SANPGTSFNEQF
18 | TRBV7-2 | ASSPSGQGVVPSGANVLT
11 | TRBV5-1 | ASSLADRNEQY
12 | TRBV18 | ASFSTGKPYEQY
11 | TRBV7-2 | ASSPPGDNEQF
19 | TRBV11-2 | ASSLRSLGLAGGPSTDTQY
12 | TRBV29-1 | SVTSDRQFYEQY
13 | TRBV24-1 | ATSGATRLAGEQY
12 | TRBV20-1 | SARDGGFYYEQY
10 | TRBV20-1 | SARGTPDTQY
14 | TRBV29-1 | SVEVDRGRDYYEQY
12 | TRBV20-1 | SARGDSGANVLT
11 | TRBV10-3 | AIQIAGGETQY
12 | TRBV9 | ASSVEGRSYEQY
10 | TRBV7-2 | ASSRGGSAQF
13 | TRBV5-6 | ASSLESWGKNIQY
12 | TRBV5-1 | ASSRDRGSYGYT
15 | TRBV4-3 | ASSQDPQSIRLYGYT
13 | TRBV11-1 | ASSSPSEGYNEQF
14 | TRBV27 | ASSFIPRSASYEQY
14 | TRBV5-1 | ASSVQGQAAGEKLF
12 | TRBV5-1 | ASSKTATNTEAF
12 | TRBV29-1 | SVGLGWQGVWQF
13 | TRBV7-9 | ASSEGTGGYNEQY
10 | TRBV6-2/TRBV6-3 | ASRQGTNGYT
12 | TRBV18 | ASSLQGVTAEAF
13 | TRBV7-2 | ASSFSGTGNTEAF
13 | TRBV10-3 | AISESTGSQNIQY
14 | TRBV14 | ASSQVRGQSTGELF
14 | TRBV2 | ASSEIAYPSGNTIY
11 | TRBV7-2 | ASSLSVFNEQF